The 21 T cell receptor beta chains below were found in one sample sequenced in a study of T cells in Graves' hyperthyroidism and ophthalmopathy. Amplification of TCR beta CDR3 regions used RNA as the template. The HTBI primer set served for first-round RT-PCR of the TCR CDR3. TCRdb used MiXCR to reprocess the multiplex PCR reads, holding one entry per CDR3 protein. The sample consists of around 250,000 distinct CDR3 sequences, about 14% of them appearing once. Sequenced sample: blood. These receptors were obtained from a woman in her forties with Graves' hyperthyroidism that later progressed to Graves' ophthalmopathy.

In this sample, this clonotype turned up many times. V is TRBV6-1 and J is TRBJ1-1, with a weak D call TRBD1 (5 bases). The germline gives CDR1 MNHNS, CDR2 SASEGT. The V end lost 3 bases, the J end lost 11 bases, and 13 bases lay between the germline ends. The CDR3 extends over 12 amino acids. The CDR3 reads CASSDRARDAFF. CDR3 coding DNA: TGTGCCAGCAGTGACAGGGCGCGGGATGCTTTCTTT.

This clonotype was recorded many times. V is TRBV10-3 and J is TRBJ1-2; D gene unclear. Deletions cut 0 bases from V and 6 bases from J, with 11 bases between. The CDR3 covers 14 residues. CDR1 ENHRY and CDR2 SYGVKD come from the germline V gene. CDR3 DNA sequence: TGTGCCATCAGTGAGTCGGCGGGGAGTCATGGCTACACCTTC. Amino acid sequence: CAISESAGSHGYTF.

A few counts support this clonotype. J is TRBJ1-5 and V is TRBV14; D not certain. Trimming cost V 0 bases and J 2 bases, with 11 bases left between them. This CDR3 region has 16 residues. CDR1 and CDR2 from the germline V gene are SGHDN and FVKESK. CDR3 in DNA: TGTGCCAGCAGCCAAGATCTCGGAGGCGGCAATCAGCCCCAGCATTTT. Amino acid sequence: CASSQDLGGGNQPQHF.

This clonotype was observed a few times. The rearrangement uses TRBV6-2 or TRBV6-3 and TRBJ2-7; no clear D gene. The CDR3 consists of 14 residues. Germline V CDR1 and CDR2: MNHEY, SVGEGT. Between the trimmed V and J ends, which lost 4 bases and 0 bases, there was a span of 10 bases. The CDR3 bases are TGTGCCAGCAGTTCTTCCAGGAACTCCTACGAGCAGTACTTC. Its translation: CASSSSRNSYEQYF.

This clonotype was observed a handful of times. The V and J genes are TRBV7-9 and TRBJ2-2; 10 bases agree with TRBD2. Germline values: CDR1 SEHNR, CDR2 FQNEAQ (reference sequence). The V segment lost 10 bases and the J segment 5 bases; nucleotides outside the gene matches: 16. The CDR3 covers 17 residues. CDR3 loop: CATRTPPSGRSTGELFF. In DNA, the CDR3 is TGTGCCACTCGGACCCCCCCTAGCGGGAGATCTACCGGGGAGCTGTTTTTT.

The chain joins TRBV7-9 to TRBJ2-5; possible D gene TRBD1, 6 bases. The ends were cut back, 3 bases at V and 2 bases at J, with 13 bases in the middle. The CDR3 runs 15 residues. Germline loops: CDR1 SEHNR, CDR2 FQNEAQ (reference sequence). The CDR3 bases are TGTGCCAGCAGCTTTTCCTGGGGGCTGCAAGAGACCCAGTACTTC. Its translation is CASSFSWGLQETQYF.

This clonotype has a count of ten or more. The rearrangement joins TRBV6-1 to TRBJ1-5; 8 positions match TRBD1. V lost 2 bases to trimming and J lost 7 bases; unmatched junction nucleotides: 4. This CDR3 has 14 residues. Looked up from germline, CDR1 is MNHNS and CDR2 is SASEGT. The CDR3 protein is CASSEWTGRQPQHF. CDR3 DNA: TGTGCCAGCAGTGAATGGACAGGGCGCCAGCCCCAGCATTTT.

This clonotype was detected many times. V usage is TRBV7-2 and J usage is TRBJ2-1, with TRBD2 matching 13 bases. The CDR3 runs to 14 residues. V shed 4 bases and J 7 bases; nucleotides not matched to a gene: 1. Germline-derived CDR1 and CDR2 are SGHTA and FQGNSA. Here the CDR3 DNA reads TGTGCCAGCAGCTGGACTAGCGGGAGTAATGAGCAGTTCTTC. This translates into CASSWTSGSNEQFF.

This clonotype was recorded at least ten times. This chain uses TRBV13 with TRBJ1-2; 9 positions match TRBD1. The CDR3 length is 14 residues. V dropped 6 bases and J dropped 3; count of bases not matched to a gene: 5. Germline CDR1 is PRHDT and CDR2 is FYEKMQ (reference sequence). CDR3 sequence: CASRKQGAYYGYTF. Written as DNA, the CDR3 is TGTGCCAGCAGGAAACAGGGGGCCTACTATGGCTACACCTTC.

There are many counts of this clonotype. DNA of the CDR3: TGTGCCAGCAGCCAACAGGGGAGCAATCAGCCCCAGCATTTT. Its translation: CASSQQGSNQPQHF. The chain joins TRBV2 to TRBJ1-5; 7 bases agree with TRBD1. CDR1 SNHLY and CDR2 FYNNEI come from the germline V gene. The length of the CDR3 is 14 residues. Trimming removed 6 bases from V and 1 base from J; junction bases left unmatched: 3.

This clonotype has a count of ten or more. The CDR3 sequence is CASSLDRGEIGNTIYF. In nucleotides, the CDR3 is TGTGCCAGCAGTTTAGACAGGGGGGAAATTGGCAACACCATATATTTT. The chain has TRBV12-3 or TRBV12-4 and TRBJ1-3; 8 nucleotides match TRBD1. The CDR3 is 16 residues long. Losses at the gene ends were 1 base for V and 7 bases for J; bases not matched to a gene: 9.

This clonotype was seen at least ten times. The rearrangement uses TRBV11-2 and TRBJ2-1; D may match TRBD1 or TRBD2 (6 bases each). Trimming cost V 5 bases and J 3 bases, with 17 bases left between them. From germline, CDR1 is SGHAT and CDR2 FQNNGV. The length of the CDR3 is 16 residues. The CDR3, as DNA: TGTGCCAGCAGCCAATACGGGGGCAGGGACTACAATGAGCAGTTCTTC. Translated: CASSQYGGRDYNEQFF.

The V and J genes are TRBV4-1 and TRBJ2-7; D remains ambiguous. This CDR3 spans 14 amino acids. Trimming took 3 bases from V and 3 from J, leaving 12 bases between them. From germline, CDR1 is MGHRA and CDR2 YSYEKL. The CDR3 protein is CASSQAEELYEQYF. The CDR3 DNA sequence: TGCGCCAGCAGCCAGGCAGAGGAACTCTACGAGCAGTACTTC.

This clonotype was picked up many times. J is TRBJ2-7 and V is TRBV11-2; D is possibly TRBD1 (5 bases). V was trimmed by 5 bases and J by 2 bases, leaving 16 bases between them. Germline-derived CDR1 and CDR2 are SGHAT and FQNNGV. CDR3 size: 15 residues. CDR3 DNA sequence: TGTGCCAGCAGCCTTAGTACAGGACACCCCTACGAGCAGTACTTC. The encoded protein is CASSLSTGHPYEQYF.

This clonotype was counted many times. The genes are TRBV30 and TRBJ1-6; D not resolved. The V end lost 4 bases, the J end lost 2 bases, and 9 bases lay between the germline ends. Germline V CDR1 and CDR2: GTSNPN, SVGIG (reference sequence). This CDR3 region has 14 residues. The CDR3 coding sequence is TGTGCCTGGACTCGGCGGGCCTATAATTCACCCCTCCACTTT. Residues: CAWTRRAYNSPLHF.

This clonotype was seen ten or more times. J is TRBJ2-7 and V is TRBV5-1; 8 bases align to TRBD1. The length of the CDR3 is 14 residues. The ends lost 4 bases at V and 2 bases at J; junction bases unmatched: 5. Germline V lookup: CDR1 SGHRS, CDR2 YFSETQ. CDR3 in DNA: TGCGCCAGCAGCGAGGGACAGGCCCCCTACGAGCAGTACTTC. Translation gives CASSEGQAPYEQYF.

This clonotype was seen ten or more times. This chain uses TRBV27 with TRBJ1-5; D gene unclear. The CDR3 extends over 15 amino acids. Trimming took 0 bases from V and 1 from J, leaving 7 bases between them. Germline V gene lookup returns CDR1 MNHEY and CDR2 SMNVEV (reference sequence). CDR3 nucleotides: TGTGCCAGCAGTTTATCGGCGTTGAGCAATCAGCCCCAGCATTTT. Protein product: CASSLSALSNQPQHF.

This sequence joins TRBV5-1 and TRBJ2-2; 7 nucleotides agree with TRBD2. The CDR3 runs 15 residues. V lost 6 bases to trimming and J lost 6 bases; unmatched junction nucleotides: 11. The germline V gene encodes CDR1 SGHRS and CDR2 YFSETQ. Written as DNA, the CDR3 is TGCGCCAGCAACTGGGACTATCCCGGGGCCGGGGAGCTGTTTTTT. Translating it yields CASNWDYPGAGELFF.

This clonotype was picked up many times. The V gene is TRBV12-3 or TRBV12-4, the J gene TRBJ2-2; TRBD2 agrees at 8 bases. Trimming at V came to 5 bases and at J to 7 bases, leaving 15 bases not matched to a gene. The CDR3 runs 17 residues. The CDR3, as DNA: TGTGCCAGCAGTAACTCCCCTCCGGGACTAGAGGGCGGGGAGCTGTTTTTT. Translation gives CASSNSPPGLEGGELFF.

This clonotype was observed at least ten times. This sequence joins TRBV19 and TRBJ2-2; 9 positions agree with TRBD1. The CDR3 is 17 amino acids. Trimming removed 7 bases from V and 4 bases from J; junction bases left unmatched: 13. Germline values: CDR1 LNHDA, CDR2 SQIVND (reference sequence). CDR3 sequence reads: CASTGGTGYSSTGELFF. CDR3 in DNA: TGTGCCAGTACGGGCGGGACAGGGTACTCGAGCACCGGGGAGCTGTTTTTT.

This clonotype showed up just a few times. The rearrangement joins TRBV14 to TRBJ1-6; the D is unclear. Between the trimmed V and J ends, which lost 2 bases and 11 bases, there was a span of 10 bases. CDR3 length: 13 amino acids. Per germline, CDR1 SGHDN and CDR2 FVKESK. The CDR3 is CASSQKVLAPLHF. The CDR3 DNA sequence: TGTGCCAGCAGCCAAAAGGTGTTGGCACCCCTCCACTTT.